These 4 T cell receptor beta chains share one sample of origin, sequenced in a study of chemoradiotherapy in HPV16-positive cancers. Here immunoSEQ multiplex PCR was the method, and the copy in TCRdb shows in-frame clones only, minus some. This sample yields 15,000 or so clones, of which roughly 77% are seen a single time; more than 1.1% belongs to the top ten. Sample acquisition took place from a patient who underwent chemoradiotherapy. These TCRs come from a human donor with HPV-associated anogenital cancer.

This chain uses TRBV11-2 with TRBJ1-2; TRBD1 might be the D (6 bases). Germline loops: CDR1 SGHAT, CDR2 FQNNGV. V was clipped by 5 bases and J by 0 bases, with 19 bases between them. The CDR3 is 17 amino acids. CDR3 amino acids: CASSRLMGARANYGYTF. CDR3 nucleotides: TGTGCCAGCAGCCGCCTTATGGGGGCCCGGGCTAACTATGGCTACACCTTC.

The V call is TRBV27, the J call TRBJ1-1; D uncertain. Germline values: CDR1 MNHEY, CDR2 SMNVEV (reference sequence). Trimming cost V 4 bases and J 2 bases, with 2 bases left between them. The CDR3 length is 11 residues. The CDR3 sequence: CASSSNTEAFF. The DNA for the CDR3 is TGTGCCAGCAGTTCCAACACTGAAGCTTTCTTT.

The chain is built from TRBV4-2 and TRBJ1-3; D gene unclear. Trimming removed 0 bases at V and 5 bases at J, with 17 bases between. Germline loops: CDR1 LGHNA, CDR2 YNFKEQ. CDR3 length equals 17 residues. DNA of the CDR3: TGTGCCAGCAGCCAAGATCGTAGGTTTCAGGACCGAAACACCATATATTTT. Its protein product is CASSQDRRFQDRNTIYF.

V gene TRBV5-6 combines with J gene TRBJ1-5, with D tentatively TRBD1 (5 bases). Trimming shortened V by 1 base and J by 0 bases, and 11 bases separated the two germline ends. The germline V gene has CDR1 SGHDT and CDR2 YYEEEE. The CDR3 is 16 residues long. The CDR3 DNA sequence: TGTGCCAGCAGCTTGAGAAGGGGATATAGCAATCAGCCCCAGCATTTT. Its protein product is CASSLRRGYSNQPQHF.